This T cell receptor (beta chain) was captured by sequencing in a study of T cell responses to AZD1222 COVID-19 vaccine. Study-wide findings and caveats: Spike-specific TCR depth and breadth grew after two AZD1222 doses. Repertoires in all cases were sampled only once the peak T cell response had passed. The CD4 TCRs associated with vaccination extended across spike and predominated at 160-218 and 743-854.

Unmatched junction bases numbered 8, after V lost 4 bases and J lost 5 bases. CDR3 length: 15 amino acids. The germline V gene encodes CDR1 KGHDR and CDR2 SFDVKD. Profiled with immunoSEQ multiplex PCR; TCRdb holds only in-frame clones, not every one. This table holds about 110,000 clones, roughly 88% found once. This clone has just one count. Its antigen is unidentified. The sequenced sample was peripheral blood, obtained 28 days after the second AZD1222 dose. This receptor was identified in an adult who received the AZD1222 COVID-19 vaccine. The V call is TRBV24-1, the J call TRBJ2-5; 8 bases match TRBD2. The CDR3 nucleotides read TGTGCCACCAGTGACCCGGGGGGGGATGGGGAGACCCAGTACTTC. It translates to CATSDPGGDGETQYF.